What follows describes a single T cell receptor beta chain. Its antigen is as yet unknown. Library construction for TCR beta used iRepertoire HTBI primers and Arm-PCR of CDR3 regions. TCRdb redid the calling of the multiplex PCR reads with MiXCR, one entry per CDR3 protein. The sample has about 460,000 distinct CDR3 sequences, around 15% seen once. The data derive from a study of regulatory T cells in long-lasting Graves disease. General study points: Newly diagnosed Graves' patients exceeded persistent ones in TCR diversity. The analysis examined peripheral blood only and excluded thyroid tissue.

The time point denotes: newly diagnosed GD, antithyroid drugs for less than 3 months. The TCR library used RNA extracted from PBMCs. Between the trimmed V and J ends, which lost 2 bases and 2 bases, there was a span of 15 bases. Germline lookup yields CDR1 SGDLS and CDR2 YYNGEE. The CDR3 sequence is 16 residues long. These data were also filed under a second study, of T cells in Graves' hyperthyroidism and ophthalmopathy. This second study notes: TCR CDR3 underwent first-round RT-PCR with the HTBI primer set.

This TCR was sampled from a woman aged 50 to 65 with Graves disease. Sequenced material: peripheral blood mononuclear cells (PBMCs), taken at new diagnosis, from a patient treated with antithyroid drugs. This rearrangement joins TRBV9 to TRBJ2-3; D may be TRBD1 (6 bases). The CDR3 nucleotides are TGTGCCAGCAGCGTGTCTCCCGGGGACATCACAGATACGCAGTATTTT. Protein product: CASSVSPGDITDTQYF.